Listed below are T cell receptor beta chains from one sample, sequenced in a study of long-term antiretroviral therapy in people with HIV. Here immunoSEQ multiplex PCR was the method, and the copy in TCRdb shows in-frame clones only, minus some. The table shows 31,000 or so clones, with approximately 96% occurring only once. The sample was unsorted PBMCs, taken approximately 6.6 years after starting antiretroviral therapy. These receptor sequences come from a man between 25 and 39 years old with HIV. The CDR3 runs from the conserved cysteine through the conserved F or W. A D gene is named only where the DNA matches it firmly. Expanded clones get a size class; other rows say once, few or many, or leave the size out.

TRBV6-1	TRBJ2-7	-	-	CASSEWKYEQYF	TGTGCCAGCAGTGAATGGAAGTACGAGCAGTACTTC
TRBV4-2	TRBJ2-1	-	-	CASSQGLGAYEQFF	TGTGCCAGCAGCCAAGGTCTGGGGGCCTATGAGCAGTTCTTC
TRBV21-1	TRBJ2-5	-	-	CASIILQGSETQYF	TGTGCCAGCATCATATTACAGGGAAGTGAGACCCAGTACTTC
TRBV12-5	TRBJ2-2	-	-	CASGSAQGLIGELFF	TGTGCTAGTGGCTCCGCCCAGGGTCTAATCGGGGAGCTGTTTTTT
TRBV5-1	TRBJ2-3	-	-	CASSLEGSTDTQYF	TGCGCCAGCAGCTTGGAAGGTAGCACAGATACGCAGTATTTT
TRBV13	TRBJ2-1	-	-	CASSFPGPQEQFF	TGTGCCAGCAGCTTCCCGGGGCCCCAAGAGCAGTTCTTC
TRBV9	TRBJ2-3	-	-	CASSGQSTDTQYF	TGTGCCAGCAGCGGACAATCGACAGATACGCAGTATTTT
TRBV30	TRBJ1-1	-	-	CAWSVRLALEAFF	TGTGCCTGGAGTGTAAGGCTTGCACTCGAAGCTTTCTTT
TRBV7-8	TRBJ2-7	-	TRBD1	CASSLDRGLREQYF	TGTGCCAGCAGCTTGGACAGGGGGCTGAGGGAGCAGTACTTC
TRBV7-8	TRBJ2-5	once	-	CASSLAEGPGYF	TGTGCCAGCAGCTTAGCGGAGGGCCCGGGGTACTTC
TRBV5-1	TRBJ2-7	-	TRBD2	CASNLAGTYEQYF	TGCGCCAGCAATCTAGCGGGCACCTACGAGCAGTACTTC
TRBV19	TRBJ1-2	-	TRBD1	CASRSLFGFNATGPLLYGYTF	TGTGCCAGTAGAAGTTTGTTCGGGTTCAACGCGACAGGGCCCCTCCTCTATGGCTACACCTTC
TRBV11-3	TRBJ2-7	-	TRBD1	CASSPGSMGQGDEQYF	TGTGCCAGCAGCCCCGGATCGATGGGACAGGGGGACGAGCAGTACTTC
TRBV11-2	TRBJ2-1	-	-	CASSLDLGEYNEQFF	TGTGCCAGCAGCTTAGATTTGGGGGAATACAATGAGCAGTTCTTC
TRBV7-2	TRBJ2-2	-	-	CASSSTGRDTGELFF	TGTGCCAGCAGCTCGACAGGGAGGGACACCGGGGAGCTGTTTTTT
TRBV4-3	TRBJ2-1	-	-	CASSQVWRGLNEQFF	TGCGCCAGCAGCCAAGTCTGGAGGGGTCTTAATGAGCAGTTCTTC
TRBV4-3	TRBJ1-4	-	TRBD1	CASSQVGTANEKLFF	TGCGCCAGCAGCCAAGTCGGGACAGCTAATGAAAAACTGTTTTTT
TRBV19	TRBJ1-5	-	-	CASSGTLVSNQPQHF	TGTGCCAGCTCCGGGACCTTGGTTAGCAATCAGCCCCAGCATTTT
TRBV6-5	TRBJ2-3	once	-	CASSPDWGDTDTQYF	TGTGCCAGCAGCCCCGACTGGGGGGACACAGATACGCAGTATTTT
TRBV7-8	TRBJ2-5	-	-	CASSLGGEETQYF	TGTGCCAGCAGCTTAGGAGGTGAAGAGACCCAGTACTTC
TRBV29-1	TRBJ2-2	-	TRBD2	CSVRIAGGGTGELFF	TGCAGCGTTCGAATAGCGGGAGGGGGCACCGGGGAGCTGTTTTTT
TRBV11-2	TRBJ2-3	-	TRBD1	CASSFKSGQGPTITDTQYF	TGTGCCAGCAGCTTTAAGTCGGGACAGGGGCCCACCATCACAGATACGCAGTATTTT
TRBV6-5	TRBJ1-1	-	-	CASSLALKNTEAFF	TGTGCCAGCAGTCTCGCCCTTAAGAACACTGAAGCTTTCTTT
TRBV27	TRBJ1-2	-	-	CASKPDGFYGYTF	TGTGCCAGCAAACCGGACGGGTTTTATGGCTACACCTTC
TRBV5-1	TRBJ2-7	-	TRBD2	CASSFWGTSGTKEYEQYF	TGCGCCAGCAGCTTTTGGGGGACTAGCGGGACAAAGGAGTACGAGCAGTACTTC
TRBV9	TRBJ1-2	-	TRBD1	CASSSPGQGYGYTF	TGTGCCAGCAGCTCACCGGGACAGGGGTATGGCTACACCTTC
TRBV6-6	TRBJ2-2	-	-	CASSYSSGPSGELFF	TGTGCCAGCAGTTACTCGTCAGGGCCATCCGGGGAGCTGTTTTTT
TRBV19	TRBJ2-1	-	TRBD2	CASTPLAGAYNEQFF	TGTGCCAGTACCCCCTTAGCGGGGGCCTACAATGAGCAGTTCTTC
TRBV6-5	TRBJ1-4	-	-	CASSYDGATNEKLFF	TGTGCCAGCAGTTACGACGGTGCAACTAATGAAAAACTGTTTTTT
TRBV9	TRBJ2-2	-	-	CASSVGRVTSGELFF	TGTGCCAGCAGCGTGGGCAGGGTGACATCCGGGGAGCTGTTTTTT
TRBV5-4	TRBJ1-3	-	-	CASSHPGEGSGNTIYF	TGTGCCAGCAGCCACCCCGGGGAGGGGAGTGGAAACACCATATATTTT
TRBV9	TRBJ2-3	-	TRBD2	CASSVDGASGPQYF	TGTGCCAGCAGCGTAGACGGGGCTAGCGGTCCGCAGTATTTT
TRBV2	TRBJ1-5	-	-	CASSRDVHQPQHF	TGTGCCAGCAGTCGGGACGTCCATCAGCCCCAGCATTTT
TRBV21-1	TRBJ1-2	-	-	CASFPGQGGYTF	TGTGCCAGCTTTCCGGGACAAGGTGGCTACACCTTC
TRBV7-7	TRBJ2-6	-	-	CASSMPDKPQSRANVLTF	TGTGCCAGCAGCATGCCGGATAAGCCACAAAGTCGGGCCAACGTCCTGACTTTC
TRBV19	TRBJ2-3	-	TRBD1	CASSAPGQDTDTQYF	TGTGCCAGTAGTGCACCGGGACAGGACACAGATACGCAGTATTTT
TRBV2	TRBJ2-2	-	-	CASSDSAGELFF	TGTGCCAGCAGTGATTCTGCCGGGGAGCTGTTTTTT
TRBV7-2	TRBJ1-1	-	-	CASSLNPGVTEAFF	TGTGCCAGCAGCTTAAACCCAGGGGTCACTGAAGCTTTCTTT
TRBV27	TRBJ1-1	-	-	CASSLFGGAGTEAFF	TGTGCCAGCAGTTTATTTGGCGGAGCGGGCACTGAAGCTTTCTTT
TRBV2	TRBJ1-2	-	-	CASGGDGSYGYTF	TGTGCCAGCGGGGGCGACGGCAGCTATGGCTACACCTTC
TRBV2	TRBJ1-1	-	-	CASSNSGWNTEAFF	TGTGCCAGCAGTAACTCAGGGTGGAACACTGAAGCTTTCTTT
TRBV9	TRBJ1-3	-	-	CASSARTGRSGNTIYF	TGTGCCAGCAGCGCTCGGACTGGGAGGTCTGGAAACACCATATATTTT
TRBV4-1	TRBJ1-2	-	-	CASSLPEYGYTF	TGCGCCAGCAGCCTACCCGAGTATGGCTACACCTTC
TRBV4-2	TRBJ2-2	-	-	CASSQDLDRTGELFF	TGTGCCAGCAGCCAAGATCTAGATAGAACCGGGGAGCTGTTTTTT
TRBV6-1	TRBJ2-7	-	-	CASSDTGESYEQYF	TGTGCCAGCAGTGACACGGGGGAGTCCTACGAGCAGTACTTC
TRBV5-6	TRBJ1-2	-	-	CASTGIQGPLGYTF	TGTGCCAGCACCGGAATACAGGGTCCCCTCGGCTACACCTTC
TRBV6-5	TRBJ1-1	once	-	CASKDNYYTEAFF	TGTGCCAGCAAAGACAATTACTACACTGAAGCTTTCTTT
TRBV5-4	TRBJ2-2	-	TRBD2	CASSLPRGDPGELFF	TGTGCCAGCAGCTTGCCTCGGGGGGACCCCGGGGAGCTGTTTTTT
TRBV14	TRBJ2-7	-	-	CASSRGFMYEQYF	TGTGCCAGCAGCCGAGGGTTCATGTACGAGCAGTACTTC
TRBV4-2	TRBJ2-7	-	-	CASSQDAGRGINEQYF	TGTGCCAGCAGCCAAGATGCGGGGAGAGGGATAAACGAGCAGTACTTC
TRBV4-1	TRBJ1-6	-	-	CASSQDWRERLSYNSPLHF	TGCGCCAGCAGCCAAGATTGGAGGGAGCGCCTCTCCTATAATTCACCCCTCCACTTT
TRBV7-2	TRBJ2-5	-	-	CASSLERGVEETQYF	TGTGCCAGCAGCTTAGAACGGGGAGTGGAGGAGACCCAGTACTTC
TRBV7-9	TRBJ2-2	-	TRBD1	CASRLSTGGTGELFF	TGTGCCAGCAGGCTGAGCACAGGGGGCACCGGGGAGCTGTTTTTT
TRBV7-6	TRBJ2-1	-	-	CASSSRAWGSNEQFF	TGTGCCAGCAGCTCCCGGGCTTGGGGGTCCAATGAGCAGTTCTTC